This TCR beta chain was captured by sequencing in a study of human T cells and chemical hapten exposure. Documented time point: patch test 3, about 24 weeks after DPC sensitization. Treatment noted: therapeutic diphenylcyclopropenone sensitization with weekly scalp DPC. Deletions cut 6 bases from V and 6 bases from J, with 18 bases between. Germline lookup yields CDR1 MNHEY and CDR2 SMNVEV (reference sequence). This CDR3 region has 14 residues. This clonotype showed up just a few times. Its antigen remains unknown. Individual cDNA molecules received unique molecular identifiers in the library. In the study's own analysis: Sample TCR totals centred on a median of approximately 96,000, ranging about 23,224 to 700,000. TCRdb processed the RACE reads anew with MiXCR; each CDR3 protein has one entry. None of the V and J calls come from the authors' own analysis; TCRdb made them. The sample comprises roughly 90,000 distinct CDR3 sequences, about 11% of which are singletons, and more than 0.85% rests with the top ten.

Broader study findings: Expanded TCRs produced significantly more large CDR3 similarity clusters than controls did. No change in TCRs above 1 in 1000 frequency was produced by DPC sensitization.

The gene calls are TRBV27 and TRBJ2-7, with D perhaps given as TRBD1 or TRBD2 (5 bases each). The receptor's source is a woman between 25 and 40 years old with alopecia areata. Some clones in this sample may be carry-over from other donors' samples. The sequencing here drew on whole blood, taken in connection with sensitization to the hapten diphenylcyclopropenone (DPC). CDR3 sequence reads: CASRREGLAAEQYF. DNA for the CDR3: TGTGCCAGCAGACGTGAGGGGTTGGCAGCCGAGCAGTACTTC.